This passage covers 26 T cell receptor beta chains from one sample sequenced in a study of PD-1 blockade in classical Hodgkin lymphoma. Method: immunoSEQ multiplex PCR; TCRdb's copy keeps in-frame clones and lacks some. Among roughly 29,000 clones, 70% to 85% were seen once, and the ten largest hold about 0.57%. The time point: cycle 4 day 1 (C4D1), after more than five weeks of nivolumab. Patients all relapsed after autologous stem cell transplantation, and there was variation in brentuximab vedotin exposure. Magnetic negative selection was used to purify CD4+ T cells from PBMCs that had been thawed. The material was CD4+ T cells from blood, obtained before the fourth cycle of nivolumab. The receptors here all came from a human donor with classical Hodgkin lymphoma.

The chain is built from TRBV7-9 and TRBJ2-3, with a possible D match to TRBD2 (6 bases). Germline V lookup: CDR1 SEHNR, CDR2 FQNEAQ (reference sequence). The germline V and J ends were trimmed by 10 bases and 0 bases, with 14 bases remaining between them. The CDR3 is 14 residues long. For the CDR3, the DNA is TGTGCCATTCCCGGACTACCAAGCACAGATACGCAGTATTTT. Translated: CAIPGLPSTDTQYF.

The chain uses TRBV10-3 and TRBJ1-3, with a weak D call TRBD1 (6 bases). The germline CDR1 and CDR2 sequences are ENHRY and SYGVKD. V was trimmed by 6 bases and J by 0 bases, leaving 9 bases between them. The CDR3 contains 14 residues. CDR3 protein: CAISAQGSGNTIYF. The CDR3 nucleotides read TGTGCCATCAGCGCACAGGGCTCTGGAAACACCATATATTTT.

J is TRBJ2-1 and V is TRBV4-1, with 7 bases fitting TRBD2. This CDR3 has 17 residues. After removal of 4 bases from V and 2 bases from J, the junction contained 11 bases not matched to a gene. Looked up from germline, CDR1 is MGHRA and CDR2 is YSYEKL. The CDR3 region has the DNA TGCGCCAGCAGCCGGCCAGGGACTACCCGGACCTACAATGAGCAGTTCTTC. It yields the protein CASSRPGTTRTYNEQFF.

The chain combines TRBV18 with TRBJ2-5; 10 bases are a match to TRBD2. CDR3 length: 15 amino acids. J lost 4 bases, V lost 2 bases, and 4 bases had no gene match. Germline V gene sequence: CDR1 KGHSH, CDR2 LQKENI. The CDR3 DNA follows: TGTGCCAGCTCACCAAGGGGGACTAGCGCAGAGACCCAGTACTTC. Translating it yields CASSPRGTSAETQYF.

This rearrangement joins TRBV7-8 to TRBJ1-1; D is undetermined. The CDR3 extends over 16 amino acids. Looked up from germline, CDR1 is SGHVS and CDR2 is FQNEAQ. V lost 3 bases, J lost 0 bases, and 14 bases lay in between. CDR3 sequence reads: CASSFVLVGLNTEAFF. In nucleotides, the CDR3 is TGTGCCAGCAGCTTTGTGCTTGTGGGGTTGAACACTGAAGCTTTCTTT.

The count of this clone is one. The CDR3 spells CASSIATGGQETQYF. CDR3 in DNA: TGTGCCAGTAGTATAGCTACGGGAGGGCAAGAGACCCAGTACTTC. The chain joins TRBV19 to TRBJ2-5, with 8 positions matching TRBD2. V was clipped by 1 base and J by 2 bases; unmatched bases: 3. This CDR3 spans 15 amino acids. Germline-derived CDR1 and CDR2 are LNHDA and SQIVND (reference sequence).

This clone was found once. V is TRBV5-4 and J is TRBJ2-4, with D unresolved. The V gene lost 0 bases and the J gene lost 2 bases, with 6 bases spanning the gap. The V gene's germline CDR1 is SGHNT and CDR2 YYREEE (reference sequence). The CDR3 consists of 14 residues. The chain's CDR3 is CASSLEITKNIQYF. As DNA, the CDR3 is TGTGCCAGCAGCTTGGAAATAACCAAAAACATTCAGTACTTC.

The chain combines TRBV5-1 with TRBJ1-4; TRBD1 matches at 7 bases. This CDR3 comprises 15 residues. V trimming: 3 bases; J trimming: 8 bases; junction bases outside the gene matches: 10. Germline V lookup: CDR1 SGHRS, CDR2 YFSETQ. The CDR3 nucleotides read TGCGCCAGCAGCTCCCAGGGACAGCTGGCGGAAAAACTGTTTTTT. This translates into CASSSQGQLAEKLFF.

CDR3 sequence: CASSLVLAGGGETQYF. The CDR3 DNA follows: TGCGCCAGCAGCTTGGTTTTAGCGGGAGGCGGGGAGACCCAGTACTTC. This chain connects TRBV5-1 to TRBJ2-5; 10 bases agree with TRBD2. Germline V gives CDR1 SGHRS, CDR2 YFSETQ. Trimming took 0 bases from V and 5 from J; bases not matched to a gene: 7. CDR3 size: 16 residues.

The V and J genes are TRBV27 and TRBJ2-3, with TRBD2 matching over 7 bases. The CDR3 totals 17 residues. The V segment lost 5 bases and the J segment 0 bases; nucleotides outside the gene matches: 11. Germline V gene lookup returns CDR1 MNHEY and CDR2 SMNVEV (reference sequence). For the CDR3, the DNA is TGTGCCAGCAGTCAGCCGACTAGCCGACTTAGCACAGATACGCAGTATTTT. It yields the protein CASSQPTSRLSTDTQYF.

This chain joins TRBV4-3 and TRBJ2-1; 11 nucleotides align to TRBD2. From germline, CDR1 is LGHNA and CDR2 YSLEER. With 4 bases clipped from V and 6 bases from J, the junction kept 5 bases outside the gene matches. The CDR3 spans 15 residues. Written as DNA, the CDR3 is TGCGCCAGCAGCCTTACTAGCGGGAGCCCCAATGAGCAGTTCTTC. The encoded protein is CASSLTSGSPNEQFF.

This sequence joins TRBV7-3 and TRBJ1-5; D is uncertain. The V gene lost 0 bases and the J gene lost 7 bases, with 10 bases spanning the gap. Germline assignment: CDR1 SGHTA and CDR2 FQGTGA. The CDR3 contains 14 residues. CDR3 sequence reads: CASSLTGFGQPQHF. DNA of the CDR3: TGTGCCAGCAGCTTAACGGGGTTTGGACAGCCCCAGCATTTT.

The CDR3 reads CASSTLDTQYF. CDR3 DNA sequence: TGTGCCAGTAGTACTCTAGATACGCAGTATTTT. V gene TRBV19 combines with J gene TRBJ2-3; the D is unclear. V shed 4 bases and J shed 5 bases, with 4 bases lying between them. CDR3 length equals 11 residues. Germline V CDR1 and CDR2: LNHDA, SQIVND (reference sequence).

V and J are TRBV10-3 and TRBJ2-6; no reliable D call. Germline loops: CDR1 ENHRY, CDR2 SYGVKD. The CDR3 consists of 16 residues. Trimming took off 3 bases at V and 0 bases at J, with 9 bases between the two ends. The CDR3 sequence: CAISDSTLSGANVLTF. DNA for the CDR3: TGTGCCATCAGTGACTCCACACTCTCTGGGGCCAACGTCCTGACTTTC.

The CDR3 sequence: CSVLRDSYGYTF. DNA for the CDR3: TGCAGCGTTCTACGGGACAGCTATGGCTACACCTTC. The V call is TRBV29-1, the J call TRBJ1-2; TRBD1 matches 7 bases. The length of the CDR3 is 12 residues. Losses at the gene ends were 5 bases for V and 4 bases for J; bases not matched to a gene: 4. Germline CDR1 is SQVTM and CDR2 is ANQGSEA.

The chain recombines TRBV6-6 with TRBJ1-2; no clear D. V was cut by 7 bases and J by 4 bases, with 13 bases left in between. This CDR3 spans 13 amino acids. Germline assignment: CDR1 MNHNY and CDR2 SVGAGI (reference sequence). CDR3 sequence (DNA): TGTGCCAGCACCCCCATACAGACCTATGGCTACACCTTC. Amino acid sequence: CASTPIQTYGYTF.

A remark on this clone: Germline and junction disagree at one end, which may indicate a read error. The chain is built from TRBV2 and TRBJ2-7; D gene unclear. The CDR3 sequence is 15 residues long. The germline CDR1 and CDR2 sequences are SNHLY and FYNNEI. In nucleotides, the CDR3 is TGTGCCAGCAGGTGGGATGTCAGGATGTCCTCCGAGCAGTACTTC. Translating it yields CASRWDVRMSSEQYF.

V is TRBV6-5 and J is TRBJ2-1; 7 bases align to TRBD2. With V trimmed by 4 bases and J by 2 bases, 5 bases remained unmatched. CDR1 is MNHEY and CDR2 is SVGAGI in the germline V gene. The CDR3 runs 15 residues. This chain's CDR3 is CASSSDGRTYNEQFF. The DNA for the CDR3 is TGTGCCAGCAGTTCCGACGGGAGGACCTACAATGAGCAGTTCTTC.

This sequence joins TRBV6-5 and TRBJ2-1; 12 positions match TRBD2. Trimming took 8 bases from V and 5 from J; bases not matched to a gene: 7. This CDR3 is built from 15 residues. CDR1 and CDR2 from the germline V gene are MNHEY and SVGAGI. In nucleotides, the CDR3 is TGTGCCAGCGAGTTGCTAGCGGGAGGGAACAATGAGCAGTTCTTC. Protein product: CASELLAGGNNEQFF.

This clone was seen a handful of times. The CDR3 bases are TGTGCCAGCAGTTTGTCACAGGGCTATCAGCCCCAGCATTTT. Amino acids: CASSLSQGYQPQHF. The chain has TRBV28 and TRBJ1-5; D might be TRBD1 (6 bases). The ends were cut back, 3 bases at V and 5 bases at J, with 11 bases in the middle. The V gene's germline CDR1 is MDHEN and CDR2 SYDVKM. This CDR3 comprises 14 residues.

This chain connects TRBV4-3 to TRBJ2-3; 7 nucleotides agree with TRBD1. This CDR3 comprises 15 residues. J gave up 6 bases and V 4 bases, and 10 bases lay outside the gene matches. The germline V gene encodes CDR1 LGHNA and CDR2 YSLEER. CDR3 nucleotide sequence: TGCGCCAGCAGCCTAGGGGACGCCAGGGGGGATACGCAGTATTTT. Protein product: CASSLGDARGDTQYF.

The chain is built from TRBV2 and TRBJ2-5; tentatively, D is TRBD2 (5 bases). The V gene lost 5 bases and the J gene lost 0 bases, with 10 bases spanning the gap. Germline values: CDR1 SNHLY, CDR2 FYNNEI. The CDR3 consists of 14 residues. CDR3 residues: CASSPREYQETQYF. The CDR3 DNA is TGTGCCAGCAGTCCAAGGGAGTACCAAGAGACCCAGTACTTC.

V gene TRBV28 combines with J gene TRBJ2-7; a possible D gene is TRBD1 (5 bases). CDR3 length equals 14 residues. Per germline, CDR1 MDHEN and CDR2 SYDVKM. Trimming removed 0 bases from V and 3 bases from J, with 9 bases in between. CDR3 in amino acids: CASSLWQGGYEQYF. In nucleotides, the CDR3 is TGTGCCAGCAGTTTATGGCAGGGCGGCTACGAGCAGTACTTC.

The J gene is TRBJ1-1, the V gene TRBV7-3; D is unclear. Trimming removed 0 bases at V and 1 base at J, with 3 bases between. The CDR3 spans 13 residues. The germline V gene has CDR1 SGHTA and CDR2 FQGTGA. CDR3 sequence reads: CASSLTPNTEAFF. DNA for the CDR3: TGTGCCAGCAGCTTAACTCCGAACACTGAAGCTTTCTTT.

This chain joins TRBV7-2 and TRBJ2-2; D uncertain. V gave up 5 bases and J gave up 4 bases, with 14 bases separating them. The germline gives CDR1 SGHTA, CDR2 FQGNSA. This CDR3 region has 15 residues. The chain's CDR3 is CASSEQAFRTGELFF. The CDR3 nucleotides are TGTGCCAGCAGCGAGCAGGCTTTCCGCACCGGGGAGCTGTTTTTT.

The count of this clone is one. V and J are TRBV6-5 and TRBJ2-1; D not resolved. Germline CDR1 reads MNHEY; CDR2 reads SVGAGI. V lost 2 bases to trimming and J lost 7 bases, with 9 bases between them. The CDR3 runs to 13 residues. CDR3: CASSYDIWNEQFF. The CDR3 nucleotides are TGTGCCAGCAGTTACGACATTTGGAATGAGCAGTTCTTC.